These 19 T cell receptor beta chains originate from one sample sequenced in a study of T-cell reconstitution after alpha-beta-depleted transplantation in children. Study-wide results and limits: Several hundred expanded graft clones reportedly gave rise to the alpha-beta T cells present about two months after transplant.

Preparation of the TCRbeta library used unique molecular identifiers. TCRdb re-called the PCR reads through MiXCR, storing one row per CDR3 protein. The sample shows 30,000 or so distinct CDR3 sequences, 5.5% to 8% of them seen only once. Their antigen targets remain unknown. The source was peripheral blood, collected 60 days after TCRalphabeta/CD19-depleted stem cell transplant. Receptors originate from a child younger than two who had a stem cell transplant for acute myeloid leukemia, so the T cells may come from the graft donor.

This clonotype was observed many times. The V gene is TRBV29-1, the J gene TRBJ2-7; 9 nucleotides match TRBD1. Germline V gene sequence: CDR1 SQVTM, CDR2 ANQGSEA. The V segment lost 4 bases and the J segment 2 bases; nucleotides outside the gene matches: 6. CDR3 length: 14 residues. The CDR3 reads CSVVDRDRAYEQYF. The DNA of the CDR3 is TGCAGCGTTGTAGACCGGGACAGGGCCTACGAGCAGTACTTC.

This clonotype has a count of ten or more. This chain joins TRBV7-9 and TRBJ1-2; 9 positions agree with TRBD1. Germline V lookup: CDR1 SEHNR, CDR2 FQNEAQ (reference sequence). The CDR3 is made up of 14 amino acids. V dropped 2 bases and J dropped 7; count of bases not matched to a gene: 5. The CDR3 DNA reads TGTGCCAGCAGCTTACATGGGACAGGGTCTGGCTACACCTTC. It encodes CASSLHGTGSGYTF. Filled out from reference TRBV7-9 and TRBJ1-2, the complete variable domain reads DTGVSQNPRHKITKRGQNVTFRCDPISEHNRLYWYRQTLGQGPEFLTYFQNEAQLEKSRLLSDRFSAERPKGSFSTLEIQRTEQGDSAMYLCASSLHGTGSGYTFGSGTRLTVV.

In its sample, this clonotype was seen many times. The chain couples TRBV6-2 or TRBV6-3 to TRBJ1-1; D gene unclear. Germline V gives CDR1 MNHEY, CDR2 SVGEGT. V dropped 4 bases and J dropped 1 base, with 7 bases sitting between them. The CDR3 consists of 13 residues. CDR3 DNA sequence: TGTGCCAGCAGTTTCAGACAGAACACTGAAGCTTTCTTT. It encodes CASSFRQNTEAFF.

This clonotype appeared many times. V usage is TRBV7-9 and J usage is TRBJ2-7, with 12 bases matching TRBD2. In germline, CDR1 is SEHNR, CDR2 FQNEAQ (reference sequence). V lost 5 bases and J lost 7; bases outside the gene matches: 9. The CDR3 loop spans 15 amino acids. The CDR3 region has the DNA TGTGCCAGCAGCCCAGGGTTCGGACTAGCGGGAGAGCAGTACTTC. Translation: CASSPGFGLAGEQYF. Filled out from reference TRBV7-9 and TRBJ2-7, the complete variable domain reads DTGVSQNPRHKITKRGQNVTFRCDPISEHNRLYWYRQTLGQGPEFLTYFQNEAQLEKSRLLSDRFSAERPKGSFSTLEIQRTEQGDSAMYLCASSPGFGLAGEQYFGPGTRLTVT.

The CDR3 is CAAGPRRPNTGELFF. The CDR3 bases are TGTGCCGCAGGACCCCGGCGGCCGAACACCGGGGAGCTGTTTTTT. The chain is built from TRBV24-1 and TRBJ2-2; D is unclear. This CDR3 contains 15 residues. The V gene lost 12 bases and the J gene lost 0 bases, with 16 bases spanning the gap. The germline gives CDR1 KGHDR, CDR2 SFDVKD.

This clonotype has at least ten counts. The chain has TRBV10-3 and TRBJ2-7; D not certain. Between the trimmed V and J ends, which lost 0 bases and 7 bases, there was a span of 4 bases. Germline-derived CDR1 and CDR2 are ENHRY and SYGVKD. The CDR3 consists of 11 residues. The CDR3 nucleotides are TGTGCCATCAGTGAGTCGCAAGAGCAGTACTTC. Its translation is CAISESQEQYF.

The sample holds many counts of this clonotype. CDR3 sequence (DNA): TGTGCCAGCAGAGGGGGACAGGCAAATAACTATGGCTACACCTTC. Translation: CASRGGQANNYGYTF. The V gene is TRBV28, the J gene TRBJ1-2; the match to TRBD1 covers 8 bases. V shed 6 bases, J shed 1 base, and the junction held 7 bases outside the gene matches. The CDR3 has 15 amino acids. The germline V gene has CDR1 MDHEN and CDR2 SYDVKM.

The V call is TRBV13, the J call TRBJ2-7; a possible D gene is TRBD2 (6 bases). The germline V gene has CDR1 PRHDT and CDR2 FYEKMQ (reference sequence). The CDR3 has 14 amino acids. Trimming pared 3 bases from V and 2 bases from J, leaving 11 bases between. The CDR3 loop reads CASSFAGITYEQYF. The DNA for the CDR3 is TGTGCCAGCAGCTTTGCGGGAATAACCTACGAGCAGTACTTC.

This clonotype was recorded many times. CDR3 DNA sequence: TGTGCCAGCAGCTTGGAGGACAGGGTCTATCGGTATGGCTACACCTTC. It specifies CASSLEDRVYRYGYTF. This chain joins TRBV7-9 and TRBJ1-2, with 8 bases lining up with TRBD1. J gave up 5 bases and V 3 bases, and 11 bases lay outside the gene matches. This CDR3 comprises 16 residues. The germline CDR1 and CDR2 sequences are SEHNR and FQNEAQ (reference sequence).

This clonotype was counted ten times or more. J is TRBJ2-7 and V is TRBV9; a weak D match, TRBD2 (6 bases). V dropped 0 bases and J dropped 2 bases, with 15 bases sitting between them. The CDR3 totals 16 residues. Germline CDR1 is SGDLS and CDR2 is YYNGEE. Here the CDR3 reads CASSVGEAGRPYEQYF. In DNA form, the CDR3 reads TGTGCCAGCAGCGTAGGGGAGGCGGGGAGGCCCTACGAGCAGTACTTC.

The chain employs TRBV4-1 and TRBJ2-4; a weak D match, TRBD2 (6 bases). Germline CDR1 reads MGHRA; CDR2 reads YSYEKL. This CDR3 is 15 amino acids long. Trimming left V 1 base short and J 2 bases short, with 9 bases between. The CDR3, as DNA: TGCGCCAGCAGCCAAGGCGGGGCTTCCAAAAACATTCAGTACTTC. Protein product: CASSQGGASKNIQYF.

This clonotype was counted ten times or more. The V and J genes are TRBV19 and TRBJ1-1; D is unresolved. The CDR3 loop spans 14 amino acids. V gave up 4 bases and J gave up 6 bases, with 15 bases separating them. Germline assignment: CDR1 LNHDA and CDR2 SQIVND (reference sequence). The CDR3 loop reads CASSTSPGFAEAFF. Written as DNA, the CDR3 is TGTGCCAGTAGTACCAGCCCGGGGTTCGCTGAAGCTTTCTTT.

Ten or more counts support this clonotype. The chain has TRBV19 and TRBJ2-7, with D maybe TRBD1 (6 bases). Trimming took off 3 bases at V and 3 bases at J, with 15 bases between the two ends. This CDR3 is 15 amino acids long. The germline gives CDR1 LNHDA, CDR2 SQIVND (reference sequence). The CDR3 sequence is CASSMEDSLDYEQYF. The DNA of the CDR3 is TGTGCCAGTAGTATGGAGGACAGCCTTGACTACGAGCAGTACTTC.

This clonotype showed up many times. The chain couples TRBV11-2 to TRBJ2-3, with 7 positions matching TRBD2. CDR3 length: 16 amino acids. Unmatched junction bases numbered 7, after V lost 1 base and J lost 3 bases. Germline V lookup: CDR1 SGHAT, CDR2 FQNNGV. The CDR3 loop reads CASSLGGGRRTDTQYF. DNA of the CDR3: TGTGCCAGCAGCTTAGGGGGGGGAAGGCGGACAGATACGCAGTATTTT.

In this sample, this clonotype turned up once. This chain links TRBV13 with TRBJ2-2; 8 nucleotides agree with TRBD2. The ends lost 5 bases at V and 1 base at J; junction bases unmatched: 3. Germline V CDR1 and CDR2: PRHDT, FYEKMQ (reference sequence). CDR3 length equals 15 residues. CDR3 protein: CASSLAGWNTGELFF. The CDR3, as DNA: TGTGCCAGCAGCCTAGCGGGTTGGAACACCGGGGAGCTGTTTTTT.

This clonotype was found many times. This sequence joins TRBV7-9 and TRBJ1-5, with a possible D match to TRBD1 (6 bases). This CDR3 is 15 amino acids long. In germline, CDR1 is SEHNR, CDR2 FQNEAQ (reference sequence). The V and J ends lost 4 bases and 4 bases respectively, with 14 bases between them. This CDR3 is CASSYGIRGNQPQHF. The CDR3 DNA follows: TGTGCCAGCAGCTATGGAATAAGGGGGAATCAGCCCCAGCATTTT.

This clonotype was detected many times. The rearrangement links TRBV30 to TRBJ2-1; D is undetermined. The CDR3 extends over 12 amino acids. V lost 0 bases to trimming and J lost 8 bases, with 8 bases between them. Germline V gene sequence: CDR1 GTSNPN, CDR2 SVGIG (reference sequence). CDR3 amino acids: CAWSVAGDEQFF. CDR3 coding DNA: TGTGCCTGGAGTGTGGCCGGAGATGAGCAGTTCTTC.

The sample holds many counts of this clonotype. V is TRBV6-2 or TRBV6-3 and J is TRBJ2-7; D gene uncertain. V dropped 5 bases and J dropped 2 bases, with 7 bases sitting between them. The length of the CDR3 is 12 residues. Germline V gene lookup returns CDR1 MNHEY and CDR2 SVGEGT. The CDR3: CASSPPPYEQYF. CDR3 DNA sequence: TGTGCCAGCAGTCCTCCCCCCTACGAGCAGTACTTC.

This clonotype was picked up many times. This chain connects TRBV4-2 to TRBJ2-7; 11 bases align to TRBD2. This CDR3 is built from 15 residues. Germline loops: CDR1 LGHNA, CDR2 YNFKEQ. V trimming: 4 bases; J trimming: 4 bases; junction bases outside the gene matches: 6. CDR3 sequence: CASSPGLAGGYEQYF. The CDR3 DNA sequence: TGTGCCAGCAGCCCCGGGCTAGCGGGGGGTTACGAGCAGTACTTC.